These 25 T cell receptor beta chains share one sample of origin, sequenced in a study of T cells after yellow fever vaccination. Via MiXCR, TCRdb re-called the 5' RACE reads, giving one row per CDR3 protein. The sample has a few hundred thousand distinct CDR3 sequences; roughly a fifth are singletons. The sequencing used PBMCs, collected 15 days after the yellow fever booster vaccination. The receptors originated from a man aged 25 to 45 who received the YFV17D yellow fever vaccine.

Only a few counts were recorded for this clonotype. This chain uses TRBV10-3 with TRBJ2-1; D is unresolved. The CDR3 spans 16 residues. V was shortened by 3 bases and J by 0 bases, with 12 bases between the two germline ends. In germline, CDR1 is ENHRY, CDR2 SYGVKD. Here the CDR3 reads CAISDPEAYSYNEQFF. DNA for the CDR3: TGTGCCATCAGTGACCCAGAGGCGTACTCCTACAATGAGCAGTTCTTC.

The chain employs TRBV5-4 and TRBJ2-2; TRBD2 matches 7 bases. Germline CDR1 SGHNT, CDR2 YYREEE (reference sequence). Unmatched junction bases numbered 7, after V lost 5 bases and J lost 0 bases. The CDR3 runs 16 residues. The CDR3 DNA sequence: TGTGCCAGCAGTCGGGCGGGAGTGACGAACACCGGGGAGCTGTTTTTT. Translation gives CASSRAGVTNTGELFF.

The V gene is TRBV18, the J gene TRBJ2-1; D possibly corresponds to TRBD1 (6 bases). Germline V lookup: CDR1 KGHSH, CDR2 LQKENI. CDR3 length: 12 residues. The V end lost 5 bases, the J end lost 9 bases, and 11 bases lay between the germline ends. The CDR3 spells CASSVQGLEQFF. The CDR3, as DNA: TGTGCCAGCTCAGTCCAGGGGCTTGAGCAGTTCTTC. Full variable domain (rest looked up from reference TRBV18 and TRBJ2-1): NAGVMQNPRHLVRRRGQEARLRCSPMKGHSHVYWYRQLPEEGLKFMVYLQKENIIDESGMPKERFSAEFPKEGPSILRIQQVVRGDSAAYFCASSVQGLEQFFGPGTRLTVL.

This clonotype was picked up a small number of times. As DNA, the CDR3 is TGCGCCAGCAGCTTGGGGGGGGCCGGACGATCCTATGGCTACACCTTC. Protein sequence: CASSLGGAGRSYGYTF. V usage is TRBV5-1 and J usage is TRBJ1-2; the D gene is possibly TRBD1 (6 bases). The CDR3 runs 16 residues. V lost 0 bases and J lost 4, with 16 bases in between. In germline, CDR1 is SGHRS, CDR2 YFSETQ.

This clonotype has more than one count but fewer than ten. The rearrangement links TRBV12-3 or TRBV12-4 to TRBJ1-5; the D gene is possibly TRBD1 (5 bases). The CDR3 length is 15 residues. V lost 4 bases and J lost 3, with 13 bases in between. This chain's CDR3 is CASSSSRGHNQPQHF. For the CDR3, the DNA is TGTGCCAGCAGTTCGAGCCGGGGCCACAATCAGCCCCAGCATTTT.

J is TRBJ2-2 and V is TRBV27; the D gene is possibly TRBD2 (5 bases). V lost 3 bases to trimming and J lost 5 bases, with 10 bases between them. There are 14 residues in the CDR3. The germline V gene encodes CDR1 MNHEY and CDR2 SMNVEV (reference sequence). The CDR3 DNA is TGTGCCAGCAGTTTCGGCCGGGAAACCGGGGAGCTGTTTTTT. Residues: CASSFGRETGELFF.

This clonotype was seen a few times. CDR3 in DNA: TGTGCCAGCAGCTTAACTACAGGGGCAAGAACTGAAGCTTTCTTT. It specifies CASSLTTGARTEAFF. V gene TRBV6-2 or TRBV6-3 combines with J gene TRBJ1-1; TRBD1 aligns across 7 bases. V lost 6 bases, J lost 5 bases, and 12 bases stayed unmatched. Germline CDR1 and CDR2: MNHEY and SVGEGT. The CDR3 has 15 residues.

This chain connects TRBV10-2 to TRBJ2-1; 13 bases agree with TRBD2. The CDR3 totals 14 residues. Germline lookup yields CDR1 WSHSY and CDR2 SAAADI. V lost 8 bases, J lost 7 bases, and 5 bases stayed unmatched. This CDR3 reads CASGGLAGVNEQFF. CDR3 bases: TGCGCCAGCGGCGGACTAGCGGGAGTTAATGAGCAGTTCTTC.

This clonotype was seen a few times. CDR3 residues: CSVVGPGGESSYNEQFF. The CDR3 bases are TGCAGCGTTGTGGGACCCGGTGGGGAGAGCTCCTACAATGAGCAGTTCTTC. V gene TRBV29-1 combines with J gene TRBJ2-1, with D tentatively TRBD1 or TRBD2 (5 bases each). The V gene lost 4 bases and the J gene lost 0 bases, with 19 bases spanning the gap. This CDR3 is 17 amino acids long. Per germline, CDR1 SQVTM and CDR2 ANQGSEA.

The V and J genes are TRBV11-1 and TRBJ2-7, with D maybe TRBD2 (5 bases). Germline V lookup: CDR1 SGHAT, CDR2 FQDESV (reference sequence). The CDR3 totals 16 residues. V shed 1 base and J shed 1 base, with 14 bases lying between them. The CDR3 region is CASSLVGGLLSYEQYF. CDR3 DNA sequence: TGTGCCAGCAGCTTAGTGGGTGGACTCCTATCCTACGAGCAGTACTTC.

The V call is TRBV3-1, the J call TRBJ2-7, with TRBD2 as a possible D gene (5 bases). Trimming left V 4 bases short and J 3 bases short, with 16 bases between. Germline loops: CDR1 LGHDT, CDR2 YNNKEL (reference sequence). This CDR3 has 15 residues. The CDR3 reads CASSPLGGGFYEQYF. CDR3 coding DNA: TGTGCCAGCAGCCCTCTAGGAGGCGGTTTCTACGAGCAGTACTTC.

The gene calls are TRBV6-2 or TRBV6-3 and TRBJ2-2; weak D call: TRBD2 (5 bases). Trimming left V 8 bases short and J 5 bases short, with 9 bases between. The germline V gene has CDR1 MNHEY and CDR2 SVGEGT. CDR3 size: 12 residues. The CDR3 coding sequence is TGTGCCAGCCTCCCGGGAACCGGGGAGCTGTTTTTT. It specifies CASLPGTGELFF.

The CDR3 DNA is TGTGCCAGCAGTTACAGGGGGGGGGAGACCCAGTACTTC. It codes for CASSYRGGETQYF. The V gene is TRBV12-3 or TRBV12-4, the J gene TRBJ2-5; D is possibly TRBD1 (8 bases). This CDR3 has 13 amino acids. V was trimmed by 4 bases and J by 5 bases, leaving 11 bases between them.

The V call is TRBV7-2, the J call TRBJ2-7; D is unresolved. V was clipped by 6 bases and J by 5 bases, with 11 bases between them. The CDR3 length is 12 residues. Looked up from germline, CDR1 is SGHTA and CDR2 is FQGNSA. The CDR3, as DNA: TGTGCCAGCAGTCTCCTGTCGAACGAGCAGTACTTC. It specifies CASSLLSNEQYF. Full variable domain (outside the CDR3, taken from reference TRBV7-2 and TRBJ2-7): GAGVSQSPSNKVTEKGKDVELRCDPISGHTALYWYRQSLGQGLEFLIYFQGNSAPDKSGLPSDRFSAERTGGSVSTLTIQRTQQEDSAVYLCASSLLSNEQYFGPGTRLTVT.

The rearrangement joins TRBV29-1 to TRBJ2-1; no reliable D call. The CDR3 runs 13 residues. Germline V gene lookup returns CDR1 SQVTM and CDR2 ANQGSEA. The CDR3 here is CTPSSGRAPNQFF. The DNA for the CDR3 is TGCACCCCCTCCTCCGGTCGGGCACCTAACCAGTTCTTC.

V and J are TRBV24-1 and TRBJ2-2, with TRBD2 identical over 7 bases. This CDR3 is 16 amino acids long. The ends lost 1 base at V and 6 bases at J; junction bases unmatched: 7. Germline V gives CDR1 KGHDR, CDR2 SFDVKD. The CDR3 spells CATSDLSGNGPGELFF. The CDR3, as DNA: TGTGCCACCAGTGATTTAAGCGGGAACGGGCCCGGGGAGCTGTTTTTT.

The chain has TRBV25-1 and TRBJ2-1; D call uncertain. Germline V gene lookup returns CDR1 MGHDK and CDR2 SYGVNS. The V gene lost 4 bases and the J gene lost 3 bases, with 13 bases spanning the gap. CDR3 length: 15 amino acids. CDR3 DNA: TGTGCCAGCAGTGGAATCGGCTACCGCTACAATGAGCAGTTCTTC. Its protein is CASSGIGYRYNEQFF.

CDR3 sequence (DNA): TGTGCCAGCAGCTCAAGGAGACAGCCACCCTACGAGCAGTACTTC. The encoded protein is CASSSRRQPPYEQYF. The chain employs TRBV7-8 and TRBJ2-7, with a weak D call TRBD1 (5 bases). Germline CDR1 and CDR2: SGHVS and FQNEAQ. The length of the CDR3 is 15 residues. With 4 bases removed from V and 2 bases from J, the gap between germline ends came to 15 bases.

This clonotype occurred many times. This rearrangement joins TRBV5-1 to TRBJ1-1, with D possibly being TRBD1 (5 bases). From germline, CDR1 is SGHRS and CDR2 YFSETQ. The CDR3 runs to 13 residues. The V end was cut by 4 bases, the J end by 1 base, with 8 bases between. This chain's CDR3 is CASSKTENTEAFF. In DNA form, the CDR3 reads TGCGCCAGCAGCAAGACAGAGAACACTGAAGCTTTCTTT.

The V and J genes are TRBV9 and TRBJ2-2; D not resolved. Germline V gives CDR1 SGDLS, CDR2 YYNGEE. The CDR3 consists of 15 residues. V gave up 3 bases and J gave up 1 base, with 10 bases separating them. The CDR3 bases are TGTGCCAGCAGCGCCGAAACTCGGAACACCGGGGAGCTGTTTTTT. Amino acids: CASSAETRNTGELFF.

The sample holds many counts of this clonotype. The CDR3 region is CASSLGSLAGQETQYF. The CDR3 coding sequence is TGTGCCAGCAGCTTGGGGAGCCTAGCGGGGCAAGAGACCCAGTACTTC. J is TRBJ2-5 and V is TRBV7-2; TRBD2 matches 9 bases. This CDR3 spans 16 amino acids. CDR1 is SGHTA and CDR2 is FQGNSA in the germline V gene. The V segment lost 3 bases and the J segment 2 bases; nucleotides outside the gene matches: 7.

The table lists this clonotype with a few counts. The chain couples TRBV29-1 to TRBJ2-7; D perhaps matches TRBD2 (5 bases). The germline V gene encodes CDR1 SQVTM and CDR2 ANQGSEA. V was shortened by 2 bases and J by 6 bases, with 14 bases between the two germline ends. There are 13 residues in the CDR3. The chain's CDR3 is CSVERAGGVEQYF. CDR3 sequence (DNA): TGCAGCGTTGAAAGGGCAGGAGGCGTCGAGCAGTACTTC.

This clonotype was found a few times. One junction end does not reproduce the germline sequence, and a read error may be involved. This rearrangement joins TRBV6-5 to TRBJ2-2; TRBD2 aligns across 8 bases. The CDR3 loop spans 13 amino acids. Germline V CDR1 and CDR2: MNHEY, SVGAGI. Here the CDR3 DNA reads TGTGCCAGCAGTTACCTTTCGGGGGGGGGGCTGTTTTTT. Protein product: CASSYLSGGGLFF.

V is TRBV20-1 and J is TRBJ1-2, with no clear D. The ends were cut back, 3 bases at V and 9 bases at J, with 17 bases in the middle. Germline V gene sequence: CDR1 DFQATT, CDR2 SNEGSKA (reference sequence). The CDR3 contains 13 residues. The CDR3 protein is CSASTPDFISYTF. DNA for the CDR3: TGCAGTGCTAGTACACCCGACTTCATTAGCTACACCTTC.

This rearrangement joins TRBV18 to TRBJ2-1, with 7 bases aligning to TRBD2. The CDR3 sequence is 13 residues long. V was pared by 5 bases and J by 4 bases, with 2 bases of the junction left unmatched. Germline values: CDR1 KGHSH, CDR2 LQKENI. The CDR3 spells CASSWEGYNEQFF. The CDR3 DNA sequence: TGTGCCAGCTCATGGGAGGGATACAATGAGCAGTTCTTC. Filled out from reference TRBV18 and TRBJ2-1, the complete variable domain reads NAGVMQNPRHLVRRRGQEARLRCSPMKGHSHVYWYRQLPEEGLKFMVYLQKENIIDESGMPKERFSAEFPKEGPSILRIQQVVRGDSAAYFCASSWEGYNEQFFGPGTRLTVL.